This T cell receptor beta chain stems from a study of human T cells and chemical hapten exposure. This clonotype was seen more than once but under ten times. MiXCR, run by TCRdb on the RACE reads, gives a single entry per CDR3 protein. The table shows 360,000 or so distinct CDR3 sequences, with just under 6.5% occurring only once. Indicated time point: patch test 2, 6 weeks after DPC sensitization. Regarding treatment: therapeutic diphenylcyclopropenone sensitization with weekly scalp DPC. This CDR3 contains 11 residues. CDR1 is SEHNR and CDR2 is FQNEAQ in the germline V gene (reference sequence). V lost 6 bases to trimming and J lost 8 bases, with 7 bases between them.

The rearrangement uses TRBV7-9 and TRBJ2-2; D is undetermined. This material consisted of whole blood, taken in connection with sensitization to the hapten diphenylcyclopropenone (DPC). The TCR originated in a woman younger than 35 with alopecia areata. Some clones in this sample may be carry-over from other donors' samples. CDR3 region: CASSNKGELFF. The CDR3 nucleotides are TGTGCCAGCAGTAATAAGGGGGAGCTGTTTTTT.